Listed below are T cell receptor beta chains from one sample, sequenced in a study of metastatic and nonmetastatic thyroid tumors. TCRdb called clones again from the PCR reads with MiXCR. In the table there are under 25,000 clones, about 30% of which are singletons. The sample taken for sequencing was blood. The origin of the receptors is a female donor with papillary thyroid cancer or a benign thyroid nodule (not recorded which). Some clones in this sample may be carry-over from other donors' samples. CDR3s leave out the opening cysteine and the closing phenylalanine or tryptophan.

V,J,length,CDR3
TRBV28,TRBJ2-4,9,ASSYSHIQY
TRBV5-4,TRBJ2-5,14,ASSLGTTRGQETQY
TRBV15,TRBJ1-2,15,ATSILDTLSRVYGYT
TRBV7-9,TRBJ2-5,12,ASSPTGPGETQY
TRBV5-1,TRBJ1-1,11,ASSLGGLGETF
TRBV5-1,TRBJ2-5,15,ASSLAGLAGAQETQY
TRBV28,TRBJ2-3,12,ASSLGGGGDTQY
TRBV30,TRBJ1-3,14,AWSGEGLSSGNTIY
TRBV6-2/TRBV6-3,TRBJ2-5,11,ASSSTRKETQY
TRBV19,TRBJ1-3,13,ASSPPVGTGNTIY
TRBV6-2/TRBV6-3,TRBJ1-2,16,ASSYEVRAGHSNYGYT
TRBV20-1,TRBJ1-6,10,SARDGNSPLH
TRBV3-1,TRBJ2-7,12,ASSPSPLNRQGH
TRBV7-3,TRBJ2-7,11,ASRGDGLGEQY
TRBV5-1,TRBJ2-7,13,ASSLGYSGGEKQY
TRBV28,TRBJ1-5,12,ASSNTGGGQPQH
TRBV6-1,TRBJ1-4,12,ASIYSATNEKLF
TRBV4-3,TRBJ2-7,14,ASSQDLVAGGNEQY
TRBV6-1,TRBJ2-7,11,ASSEYSAYEQY
TRBV3-1,TRBJ1-2,11,ASSQVQGDRYT
TRBV12-3/TRBV12-4,TRBJ2-3,8,ASSFDTQY
TRBV13,TRBJ2-5,14,ASSSWTSGRVETHY
TRBV18,TRBJ2-3,16,ASSPNYRPGTTADTQY
TRBV2,TRBJ1-5,13,ASSGLQASNQPQH
TRBV4-1,TRBJ2-1,15,ASSQRDSGRANNEQF
TRBV6-5,TRBJ2-7,13,ASSYSASGAYEQY
TRBV6-2/TRBV6-3,TRBJ1-5,13,ASTKRTLPDQPQH
TRBV15,TRBJ1-1,13,ATSRDQGADTEAF
TRBV12-3/TRBV12-4,TRBJ2-2,14,ASKISFGADTGELF
TRBV20-1,TRBJ2-3,11,SATTRGGDTQY
TRBV30,TRBJ1-1,10,AWSALNTEAF
TRBV6-4,TRBJ2-3,11,ASSDTSTDTQY
TRBV6-2/TRBV6-3,TRBJ1-1,12,ASSYTGPHTEAF
TRBV4-2,TRBJ1-3,14,ASSQDGQGSGNTIY
TRBV11-2,TRBJ2-7,14,ASSLLIAGGAYEQY
TRBV6-1,TRBJ2-1,12,ASTLEDGVNEQF
TRBV11-2,TRBJ2-7,10,ASSATGWEQY
TRBV28,TRBJ2-5,13,ASSLEALAGETQY
TRBV28,TRBJ2-7,11,ASAEALGYEQY
TRBV6-5,TRBJ1-1,13,ASSYSVQGITEAF
TRBV20-1,TRBJ1-2,9,SARPGRGYT
TRBV24-1,TRBJ2-5,10,ASPAEILTQY
TRBV6-1,TRBJ1-3,13,ASTSTSGGGNTIY
TRBV10-3,TRBJ2-7,12,AISAEWRAYEQY
TRBV10-1,TRBJ1-2,12,ASSRDRGFDGYT
TRBV11-2,TRBJ2-1,13,ASSPGLARYNEQF
TRBV6-1,TRBJ2-7,11,ASSTGVTHEQY
TRBV6-1,TRBJ2-3,13,ASSELAGGPDTQY
TRBV12-3/TRBV12-4,TRBJ2-7,13,ASSDINRGRGEQY
TRBV28,TRBJ1-5,13,ASTPTVQGGQPQH
TRBV30,TRBJ1-1,12,AWSTGSGRTEAF
TRBV12-3/TRBV12-4,TRBJ2-5,12,ASGDRGRGETQY
TRBV7-7,TRBJ2-5,12,ASSSTGFSETQY
TRBV12-3/TRBV12-4,TRBJ2-1,13,ATNLRGLAGTEQF
TRBV20-1,TRBJ2-1,15,SARDLGTSGDFNEQF
TRBV20-1,TRBJ1-1,13,SARDQGVLFTEAF
TRBV2,TRBJ1-1,13,ASSANDRVGTEAF
TRBV11-2,TRBJ2-2,15,ASREGRWEANTGELF
TRBV5-1,TRBJ1-3,14,ASSLSDWTEGDTIY
TRBV11-2,TRBJ2-3,14,ASSLVVGACTDTQY